The next 21 T cell receptor beta chains were all read from a single sample in a study of lymphopenia after photon versus proton radiotherapy. Assay used: immunoSEQ multiplex PCR; TCRdb lists only in-frame clones, some missing. Here the sample spans some 7,000 clones, over 65% being singletons. The sample in question was peripheral blood, obtained from a patient treated with photon-based radiotherapy. The receptors derive from a man aged 30-40 years with gastric cancer.

This chain joins TRBV6-5 and TRBJ1-5, with 7 bases that match TRBD1. The CDR3 totals 14 residues. V lost 8 bases to trimming and J lost 11 bases; unmatched junction nucleotides: 15. Germline values: CDR1 MNHEY, CDR2 SVGAGI. The CDR3, as DNA: TGTGCCAGCCGGACAGGCGGACCCCAGCACACCCAGCATTTT. It specifies CASRTGGPQHTQHF.

The CDR3 coding sequence is TGCGCCAGCATCTTCGACAGGAAATATGGCTACACCTTC. Residues: CASIFDRKYGYTF. The V gene is TRBV10-1, the J gene TRBJ1-2; a possible D gene is TRBD1 (6 bases). Germline CDR1 reads WNHNN; CDR2 reads SYGVQD (reference sequence). The CDR3 has 13 amino acids. Trimming shortened V by 7 bases and J by 5 bases, and 14 bases separated the two germline ends.

The chain links TRBV28 to TRBJ1-2, with D possibly TRBD1 on 5 matching bases. The CDR3 loop spans 14 amino acids. Trimming stripped 6 bases from V and 0 bases from J, with 11 bases between. CDR1 is MDHEN and CDR2 is SYDVKM in the germline V gene. CDR3 nucleotides: TGTGCCAGCAGGGGACTCCGAGCTAACTATGGCTACACCTTC. It translates to CASRGLRANYGYTF.

This sequence joins TRBV18 and TRBJ2-1; D is unclear. Germline V lookup: CDR1 KGHSH, CDR2 LQKENI. This CDR3 has 16 residues. Deletions cut 4 bases from V and 0 bases from J, with 13 bases between. Here the CDR3 reads CASSLTGPSSYNEQFF. The CDR3 bases are TGTGCCAGCTCACTCACGGGTCCTAGCTCCTACAATGAGCAGTTCTTC. The full variable domain, completed using reference TRBV18 and TRBJ2-1, is NAGVMQNPRHLVRRRGQEARLRCSPMKGHSHVYWYRQLPEEGLKFMVYLQKENIIDESGMPKERFSAEFPKEGPSILRIQQVVRGDSAAYFCASSLTGPSSYNEQFFGPGTRLTVL.

The genes are TRBV6-5 and TRBJ1-5; TRBD1 might be the D (5 bases). With 6 bases removed from V and 5 bases from J, the gap between germline ends came to 11 bases. The germline V gene encodes CDR1 MNHEY and CDR2 SVGAGI. CDR3 length: 13 residues. In DNA form, the CDR3 reads TGTGCCAGCAGACAGACAGAAGATCAGCCCCAGCATTTT. Amino acids: CASRQTEDQPQHF.

The gene calls are TRBV19 and TRBJ2-7; possibly TRBD2 for D (6 bases). V lost 6 bases, J lost 4 bases, and 16 bases lay in between. The CDR3 covers 14 residues. From germline, CDR1 is LNHDA and CDR2 SQIVND (reference sequence). CDR3 DNA: TGTGCCAGTAGGTTGTCGGGGGAGGCGTACGAGCAGTACTTC. This gives the protein CASRLSGEAYEQYF.

The count of this clone is one. J is TRBJ2-1 and V is TRBV5-1; the match to TRBD2 covers 11 bases. The CDR3 extends over 16 amino acids. Looked up from germline, CDR1 is SGHRS and CDR2 is YFSETQ. After removal of 3 bases from V and 2 bases from J, the junction contained 4 bases not matched to a gene. The CDR3 bases are TGCGCCAGCAGCTCCCAGACTAGCGGGGCCTACAATGAGCAGTTCTTC. Protein: CASSSQTSGAYNEQFF.

This chain connects TRBV7-2 to TRBJ1-5; D remains unclear. Trimming removed 1 base at V and 7 bases at J, with 8 bases between. The CDR3 is 13 residues long. CDR1 is SGHTA, CDR2 FQGNSA, per germline. In DNA, the CDR3 is TGTGCCAGCAGCTTAGAGGTCGGGCAGCCCCAGCATTTT. It yields the protein CASSLEVGQPQHF.

The chain couples TRBV5-5 to TRBJ2-2; D unclear. Germline V gives CDR1 SGHKS, CDR2 YYEKEE (reference sequence). V was clipped by 0 bases and J by 4 bases, with 7 bases between them. The CDR3 is 14 residues long. The CDR3 loop reads CASSLVDGTGELFF. The DNA for the CDR3 is TGTGCCAGCAGCTTGGTAGACGGCACCGGGGAGCTGTTTTTT.

The J gene is TRBJ2-7, the V gene TRBV27; 10 bases map to TRBD2. In germline, CDR1 is MNHEY, CDR2 SMNVEV (reference sequence). Unmatched junction bases numbered 13, after V lost 5 bases and J lost 0 bases. The CDR3 is 18 amino acids. CDR3 nucleotide sequence: TGTGCCAGCAGTCCCTGGACTAGCGGAATTGAGATCTCCTACGAGCAGTACTTC. Amino acid sequence: CASSPWTSGIEISYEQYF.

The J gene is TRBJ2-3, the V gene TRBV4-3; the D gene is possibly TRBD2 (7 bases). Trimming left V 3 bases short and J 5 bases short, with 12 bases between. The germline CDR1 and CDR2 sequences are LGHNA and YSLEER. CDR3 length equals 14 residues. In nucleotides, the CDR3 is TGCGCCAGCAGCCAGGGGGCGGGAGTAGATACGCAGTATTTT. Encoded protein: CASSQGAGVDTQYF.

The chain couples TRBV27 to TRBJ2-1; D gene uncertain. The CDR3 consists of 14 residues. In germline, CDR1 is MNHEY, CDR2 SMNVEV (reference sequence). V was pared by 3 bases and J by 2 bases, with 8 bases between. The CDR3 region is CASSLDGAYNEQFF. Here the CDR3 DNA reads TGTGCCAGCAGTTTGGACGGAGCCTACAATGAGCAGTTCTTC.

The chain combines TRBV9 with TRBJ2-3; TRBD2 matches at 10 bases. This CDR3 spans 16 amino acids. Germline CDR1 SGDLS, CDR2 YYNGEE. Trimming at V came to 1 base and at J to 0 bases, leaving 2 bases not matched to a gene. CDR3 bases: TGTGCCAGCAGCGTAACTAGCGGGGCAAGCACAGATACGCAGTATTTT. The encoded protein is CASSVTSGASTDTQYF.

J is TRBJ2-7 and V is TRBV13; D not resolved. The CDR3 consists of 13 residues. Between the trimmed V and J ends, which lost 6 bases and 3 bases, there was a span of 12 bases. Germline V gives CDR1 PRHDT, CDR2 FYEKMQ (reference sequence). The DNA of the CDR3 is TGTGCCAGCAGGCCTGGCCTGGTCTACGAGCAGTACTTC. Its translation: CASRPGLVYEQYF.

V is TRBV18 and J is TRBJ2-2; the D gene is possibly TRBD2 (6 bases). The CDR3 is 15 amino acids. V dropped 4 bases and J dropped 1 base, with 10 bases sitting between them. Germline V gene sequence: CDR1 KGHSH, CDR2 LQKENI. The CDR3 DNA reads TGTGCCAGCTCACTACTAGCCCAGAACACCGGGGAGCTGTTTTTT. This translates into CASSLLAQNTGELFF.

The chain uses TRBV5-1 and TRBJ1-2, with 9 nucleotides matching TRBD1. The CDR3 extends over 14 amino acids. Germline CDR1 reads SGHRS; CDR2 reads YFSETQ. Germline trimming cut 0 bases from V and 6 bases from J; bases unmatched to any gene: 3. The CDR3 nucleotides read TGCGCCAGCAGCTTGGGGACAGGGGAGGATGGCTACACCTTC. Protein product: CASSLGTGEDGYTF.

The table lists this clone with a few counts. The V and J genes are TRBV10-2 and TRBJ1-5, with D maybe TRBD1 (5 bases). Germline CDR1 is WSHSY and CDR2 is SAAADI. The V end lost 8 bases, the J end lost 5 bases, and 13 bases lay between the germline ends. This CDR3 spans 13 amino acids. The CDR3: CASVKQVDQPQHF. In DNA, the CDR3 is TGCGCCAGCGTCAAACAGGTGGATCAGCCCCAGCATTTT.

The chain is built from TRBV6-5 and TRBJ1-2; tentative D call: TRBD1 (5 bases). V was cut by 10 bases and J by 3 bases, with 6 bases left in between. Germline CDR1 and CDR2: MNHEY and SVGAGI. This CDR3 is 10 amino acids long. CDR3 loop: CATRDYGYTF. Written as DNA, the CDR3 is TGTGCCACCAGGGACTATGGCTACACCTTC.

This clone was found once. The chain recombines TRBV19 with TRBJ2-3; D unresolved. Trimming stripped 7 bases from V and 2 bases from J, with 13 bases between. Per germline, CDR1 LNHDA and CDR2 SQIVND (reference sequence). The CDR3 is 14 amino acids. The CDR3 region is CASINPLLTDTQYF. For the CDR3, the DNA is TGTGCCAGTATAAACCCCCTCCTCACAGATACGCAGTATTTT.

The chain employs TRBV7-6 and TRBJ2-5, with 10 bases lining up with TRBD2. Trimming cost V 4 bases and J 3 bases; bases outside gene matches: 5. The CDR3 length is 15 residues. CDR1 and CDR2 (germline): SGHVS, FNYEAQ. In DNA, the CDR3 is TGTGCCAGCAGCTCAAGAACTAGCGGGGAAGAGACCCAGTACTTC. Protein product: CASSSRTSGEETQYF. The entire variable domain, with the rest obtained from reference TRBV7-6 and TRBJ2-5, is as follows: GAGVSQSPRYKVTKRGQDVALRCDPISGHVSLYWYRQALGQGPEFLTYFNYEAQQDKSGLPNDRFSAERPEGSISTLTIQRTEQRDSAMYRCASSSRTSGEETQYFGPGTRLLVL.

The V gene is TRBV7-6, the J gene TRBJ1-5; no clear D gene. The CDR3 runs 15 residues. CDR1 SGHVS and CDR2 FNYEAQ come from the germline V gene. With 1 base removed from V and 4 bases from J, the gap between germline ends came to 11 bases. The CDR3 loop is CASSLESGLNQPQHF. The CDR3 DNA reads TGTGCCAGCAGCTTAGAGTCGGGTCTTAATCAGCCCCAGCATTTT.